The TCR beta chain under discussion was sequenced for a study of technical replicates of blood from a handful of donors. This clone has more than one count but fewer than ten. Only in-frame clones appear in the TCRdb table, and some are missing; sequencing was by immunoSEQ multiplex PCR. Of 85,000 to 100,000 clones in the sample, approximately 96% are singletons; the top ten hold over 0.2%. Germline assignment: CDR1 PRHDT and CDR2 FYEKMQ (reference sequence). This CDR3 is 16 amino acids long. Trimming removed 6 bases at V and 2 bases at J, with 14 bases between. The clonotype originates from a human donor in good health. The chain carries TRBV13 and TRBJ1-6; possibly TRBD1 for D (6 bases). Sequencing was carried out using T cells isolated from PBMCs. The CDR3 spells CASSLQGSTYNSPLHF. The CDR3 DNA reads TGTGCCAGCAGTTTACAGGGATCTACCTATAATTCACCCCTCCACTTT.